These 23 T cell receptor beta chains share one sample of origin, sequenced in a study of blood T cells in healthy people across ages. A second PCR of roughly 7 to 11 cycles used a sample-barcoded 5' primer and a J-beta primer mix. TCRdb reprocessed the 5' RACE reads via MiXCR and lists one record per CDR3 protein. The table has under 1,000,000 distinct CDR3 sequences, around 50% seen once. The sample comprised blood. All receptors come from an elderly man in good health.

The genes are TRBV7-3 and TRBJ2-1; 10 bases line up with TRBD1. The length of the CDR3 is 17 residues. J gave up 4 bases and V 5 bases, and 11 bases lay outside the gene matches. Germline lookup yields CDR1 SGHTA and CDR2 FQGTGA. CDR3 region: CASSPGGRTGGYNEQFF. The DNA of the CDR3 is TGTGCCAGCAGCCCGGGCGGTCGGACAGGGGGGTACAATGAGCAGTTCTTC.

The CDR3 is CASRPGGRASYEQYF. CDR3 nucleotide sequence: TGTGCCAGCAGACCAGGAGGCAGGGCCTCCTACGAGCAGTACTTC. The genes are TRBV6-2 or TRBV6-3 and TRBJ2-7, with D perhaps given as TRBD1 or TRBD2 (5 bases each). The CDR3 is 15 amino acids. V was clipped by 6 bases and J by 0 bases, with 15 bases between them. Germline V gene lookup returns CDR1 MNHEY and CDR2 SVGEGT.

The table lists this clonotype with a few counts. The chain couples TRBV2 to TRBJ1-1; D may be TRBD1 (5 bases). Germline V gene lookup returns CDR1 SNHLY and CDR2 FYNNEI. The CDR3 loop spans 14 amino acids. Trimming took 5 bases from V and 0 from J, leaving 10 bases between them. The CDR3 DNA reads as TGTGCCAGCAGTATTCAGGGTATGAACACTGAAGCTTTCTTT. As protein: CASSIQGMNTEAFF.

The chain uses TRBV5-1 and TRBJ2-5; weak D call: TRBD2 (5 bases). This CDR3 is 15 amino acids long. Trimming shortened V by 1 base and J by 2 bases, and 12 bases separated the two germline ends. Germline CDR1 SGHRS, CDR2 YFSETQ. The chain's CDR3 is CASSLRSTRQETQYF. CDR3 DNA: TGCGCCAGCAGCTTGCGTTCTACTAGACAAGAGACCCAGTACTTC.

V gene TRBV29-1 combines with J gene TRBJ1-1; D gene uncertain. Germline CDR1 is SQVTM and CDR2 is ANQGSEA. V lost 8 bases and J 4 bases, leaving 14 bases between the germline ends. This CDR3 region has 12 residues. The CDR3, as DNA: TGCAGCACTCAAGCCGAGGTCACTGAAGCTTTCTTT. It yields the protein CSTQAEVTEAFF. Drawing the rest from reference TRBV29-1 and TRBJ1-1, the complete variable domain is SAVISQKPSRDICQRGTSLTIQCQVDSQVTMMFWYRQQPGQSLTLIATANQGSEATYESGFVIDKFPISRPNLTFSTLTVSNMSPEDSSIYLCSTQAEVTEAFFGQGTRLTVV.

The V and J genes are TRBV7-9 and TRBJ2-1; TRBD2 matches at 11 bases. This CDR3 has 15 amino acids. From germline, CDR1 is SEHNR and CDR2 FQNEAQ (reference sequence). J was trimmed by 4 bases and V by 5 bases; bases with no gene match: 4. The CDR3 DNA follows: TGTGCCAGCAGCCCGGGACTAGCGGAGTACAATGAGCAGTTCTTC. This codes for CASSPGLAEYNEQFF.

The sample holds many counts of this clonotype. DNA for the CDR3: TGTGCCAGCAGCTTAACGGGTCACTCGTCCTACGAGCAGTACTTC. It translates to CASSLTGHSSYEQYF. The chain carries TRBV7-3 and TRBJ2-7, with D unclear. The germline V gene encodes CDR1 SGHTA and CDR2 FQGTGA. Trimming took off 0 bases at V and 1 base at J, with 10 bases between the two ends. CDR3 size: 15 residues.

A few counts support this clonotype. The genes are TRBV6-6 and TRBJ2-7, with 10 nucleotides matching TRBD1. Germline V lookup: CDR1 MNHNY, CDR2 SVGAGI (reference sequence). This CDR3 has 15 residues. Losses at the gene ends were 5 bases for V and 7 bases for J; bases not matched to a gene: 11. The CDR3 coding sequence is TGTGCCAGCAGTGTCCAGCGACAGGGGGCTGAGGAGCAGTACTTC. It codes for CASSVQRQGAEEQYF.

The chain is built from TRBV20-1 and TRBJ2-3; D may be TRBD2 (5 bases). Germline lookup yields CDR1 DFQATT and CDR2 SNEGSKA (reference sequence). Trimming removed 3 bases from V and 4 bases from J, with 17 bases in between. CDR3 length: 15 residues. CDR3: CSARNSGEGPDTQYF. CDR3 sequence (DNA): TGCAGTGCTAGGAACAGCGGAGAGGGTCCAGATACGCAGTATTTT.

In this sample, this clonotype turned up a few times. The V and J genes are TRBV28 and TRBJ2-6; D tentatively fits TRBD1 or TRBD2 (5 bases each). The CDR3 length is 17 residues. Trimming pared 5 bases from V and 0 bases from J, leaving 14 bases between. Per the germline V gene, CDR1 is MDHEN and CDR2 is SYDVKM. In nucleotides, the CDR3 is TGTGCCAGCAGTGCCCCGGGGCAGGACTCTGGGGCCAACGTCCTGACTTTC. Translated, it gives CASSAPGQDSGANVLTF.

The gene calls are TRBV5-1 and TRBJ2-2, with D possibly being TRBD1 (5 bases). Germline loops: CDR1 SGHRS, CDR2 YFSETQ. Deletions cut 0 bases from V and 2 bases from J, with 14 bases between. The CDR3 sequence is 17 residues long. CDR3 protein: CASSLGSGAVNTGELFF. CDR3 coding DNA: TGCGCCAGCAGCTTGGGGAGTGGGGCAGTCAACACCGGGGAGCTGTTTTTT.

This clonotype was recorded at least ten times. The V gene is TRBV6-6, the J gene TRBJ2-1, with 13 positions matching TRBD2. Trimming removed 8 bases from V and 3 bases from J; junction bases left unmatched: 4. Per germline, CDR1 MNHNY and CDR2 SVGAGI (reference sequence). This CDR3 has 15 residues. The CDR3 bases are TGTGCCAGCTGGACTAGCGGGAGTTTCTACAATGAGCAGTTCTTC. It yields the protein CASWTSGSFYNEQFF.

This sequence joins TRBV12-3 or TRBV12-4 and TRBJ1-2; 7 bases match TRBD1. The CDR3 loop spans 14 amino acids. V trimming: 6 bases; J trimming: 4 bases; junction bases outside the gene matches: 8. This CDR3 reads CASREQGQAYGYTF. CDR3 coding DNA: TGTGCCAGCAGGGAACAGGGGCAGGCCTATGGCTACACCTTC.

Only a few counts were recorded for this clonotype. This chain uses TRBV6-1 with TRBJ2-3; possibly TRBD2 for D (5 bases). CDR1 and CDR2 (germline): MNHNS, SASEGT. Deletions cut 0 bases from V and 6 bases from J, with 7 bases between. This CDR3 has 13 amino acids. The CDR3 region has the DNA TGTGCCAGCAGTGAAGCGGGAGTTGATACGCAGTATTTT. Translating it yields CASSEAGVDTQYF.

A note on this clonotype: A read error may be the cause here, since a much bigger clone is one base away. The chain recombines TRBV7-2 with TRBJ2-7; tentatively, D is TRBD2 (7 bases). Per the germline V gene, CDR1 is SGHTA and CDR2 is FQGNSA. This CDR3 is built from 16 residues. The CDR3 reads CARSSQTAGRGYEQYF. DNA for the CDR3: TGTGCCCGCAGCTCGCAGACGGCAGGGAGGGGGTACGAGCAGTACTTC.

The chain carries TRBV24-1 and TRBJ2-1; TRBD2 matches 10 bases. The CDR3 consists of 17 residues. The V and J ends lost 0 bases and 2 bases, in that order; junction bases with no gene match: 3. Germline values: CDR1 KGHDR, CDR2 SFDVKD. CDR3 amino acids: CATSDLRTSGPYNEQFF. CDR3 sequence (DNA): TGTGCCACCAGTGATTTGCGGACTAGCGGACCCTACAATGAGCAGTTCTTC.

The table lists this clonotype with a count of one. One end of the junction fails to match germline, which may point to a read error. J is TRBJ2-7 and V is TRBV7-2; 8 nucleotides match TRBD2. Germline V gene sequence: CDR1 SGHTA, CDR2 FQGNSA. CDR3 length equals 14 residues. CDR3: CASSLASGREEQYF. The CDR3 DNA sequence: TGTGCTAGCAGCTTAGCGAGCGGGAGAGAAGAGCAGTACTTC. Full variable domain (outside the CDR3, taken from reference TRBV7-2 and TRBJ2-7): GAGVSQSPSNKVTEKGKDVELRCDPISGHTALYWYRQSLGQGLEFLIYFQGNSAPDKSGLPSDRFSAERTGGSVSTLTIQRTQQEDSAVYLCASSLASGREEQYFGPGTRLTVT.

This clonotype appeared a few times. V gene TRBV20-1 combines with J gene TRBJ2-1; a weak D match, TRBD1 (7 bases). Trimming removed 2 bases at V and 7 bases at J, with 21 bases between. This CDR3 spans 16 amino acids. Germline CDR1 DFQATT, CDR2 SNEGSKA (reference sequence). Here the CDR3 DNA reads TGCAGTGCTAGAAATCGAGGGAGGCAGGGGGAGAATGAGCAGTTCTTC. Protein: CSARNRGRQGENEQFF.

This chain connects TRBV6-1 to TRBJ2-3, with a possible D match to TRBD1 (6 bases). V dropped 4 bases and J dropped 2 bases, with 19 bases sitting between them. The germline V gene has CDR1 MNHNS and CDR2 SASEGT. The CDR3 covers 17 residues. The CDR3 bases are TGTGCCAGCAGTGTCTTCCGGGACACCCAACTCACAGATACGCAGTATTTT. Protein sequence: CASSVFRDTQLTDTQYF.

The rearrangement uses TRBV7-2 and TRBJ2-3, with 14 bases aligning to TRBD2. The junction had 6 bases not matched to a gene; V was cut back by 2 bases and J by 5 bases. The CDR3 totals 17 residues. CDR1 and CDR2 from the germline V gene are SGHTA and FQGNSA. The CDR3 reads CASSLPRLAGGLDTQYF. The DNA of the CDR3 is TGTGCCAGCAGCTTACCTCGACTAGCGGGAGGGTTAGATACGCAGTATTTT.

The chain uses TRBV10-2 and TRBJ2-5; TRBD2 agrees at 12 bases. V was clipped by 2 bases and J by 3 bases; unmatched bases: 4. CDR1 WSHSY and CDR2 SAAADI come from the germline V gene. The CDR3 consists of 16 residues. CDR3 DNA: TGCGCCAGCAGTGAGGGACTAGCGGGATGGAAAGAGACCCAGTACTTC. Protein sequence: CASSEGLAGWKETQYF.

The chain is built from TRBV12-3 or TRBV12-4 and TRBJ1-1, with a tentative D call TRBD1 (5 bases). V was pared by 5 bases and J by 6 bases, with 13 bases between. CDR3 length: 13 amino acids. CDR3 loop: CASSLKGRAEAFF. The CDR3 DNA is TGTGCCAGCAGTCTAAAGGGGAGAGCTGAAGCTTTCTTT.

The chain carries TRBV20-1 and TRBJ2-1; D is undetermined. In germline, CDR1 is DFQATT, CDR2 SNEGSKA (reference sequence). V lost 6 bases to trimming and J lost 7 bases, with 13 bases between them. The CDR3 consists of 12 residues. CDR3 sequence: CSAIPVLNEQFF. For the CDR3, the DNA is TGCAGTGCGATCCCTGTACTAAATGAGCAGTTCTTC.